This T cell receptor (beta chain) was captured in a study of blood T cells in healthy people across ages. The study, taken as a whole, reports: The lack of PBMC sorting stopped any conclusive naive versus antigen-experienced comparison. Diversity of TCR beta correlated strongly with naive T cell percentage.

The CDR3 extends over 13 amino acids. Germline CDR1 MNHEY, CDR2 SVGAGI. Trimming cost V 2 bases and J 2 bases, with 6 bases left between them. Primers used in a second PCR of about 7 to 12 cycles were a sample-barcoded 5' primer and a J-beta primer mix. TCRdb reanalysed the 5' RACE reads using MiXCR and keeps one entry per CDR3 protein. The sample includes about 1,400,000 distinct CDR3 sequences, around 59% seen only once; the top ten take approximately 7%. In this sample, this clonotype turned up once. What it recognizes is unknown. The chain employs TRBV6-5 and TRBJ1-2; no definite D call. The receptor comes from a young man in good health. The sequenced material came from blood. CDR3: CASSYDVNYGYTF. The DNA for the CDR3 is TGTGCCAGCAGTTACGATGTGAACTATGGCTACACCTTC.